The 9 T cell receptor beta chains below come from one sample, sequenced in a study of blood T cell repertoires in COVID-19 (dated by TCRdb to 2018 to 2020). The protocol used for the library was the immunoSEQ multiplex PCR assay. In its TCRdb copy, this immuneACCESS table keeps in-frame sequences only and misses some clones. Where compared with another copy, unresolved V genes explain less than half of these, and the others have no known cause. This sample gives about 70,000 clones in total; roughly 84% of them show up just once. The top ten constitute approximately 28% of the sample. The sequencing input was peripheral blood. Every receptor here comes from a woman at least 80 years old with active or convalescent COVID-19.

V and J are TRBV5-4 and TRBJ1-3; 8 bases match TRBD1. J gave up 4 bases and V 2 bases, and 5 bases lay outside the gene matches. CDR3 length: 15 amino acids. Germline assignment: CDR1 SGHNT and CDR2 YYREEE (reference sequence). The CDR3 region has the DNA TGTGCCAGCAGCTTCCAGGGGGCAAAAGGAAACACCATATATTTT. This translates into CASSFQGAKGNTIYF.

V gene TRBV9 combines with J gene TRBJ2-2; D unresolved. Germline V gene data show CDR1 as SGDLS and CDR2 as YYNGEE. The CDR3 is 16 amino acids. V lost 6 bases to trimming and J lost 6 bases, with 21 bases between them. CDR3 nucleotide sequence: TGTGCCAGCAACGCTTTCCCCCGCTATGAGGCCGGGGAGCTGTTTTTT. Its protein is CASNAFPRYEAGELFF.

This clone was counted once. The chain joins TRBV16 to TRBJ1-6; 7 bases agree with TRBD1. This CDR3 contains 15 residues. Per germline, CDR1 KGHSY and CDR2 FQNENV. J was trimmed by 6 bases and V by 1 base; bases with no gene match: 3. The CDR3 loop is CASSQLQGINSPLHF. CDR3 in DNA: TGTGCCAGCAGCCAATTACAGGGGATTAATTCACCCCTCCACTTT.

This clone has more than one count but fewer than ten. The rearrangement uses TRBV12-2 and TRBJ2-7; TRBD1 is taken as the D call from the table, unchecked against the DNA. TRBV12-2 is classified as a pseudogene. This CDR3 comprises 14 residues. The CDR3 nucleotides are TGTGCAAGCCCTATGGGACAGGGGTACTACGAGCAGTACTTC. It translates to CASPMGQGYYEQYF.

The chain uses TRBV12-5 and TRBJ1-5; the match to TRBD1 covers 8 bases. Germline CDR1 reads LGHNT; CDR2 reads FRNRAP. The V segment lost 6 bases and the J segment 4 bases; nucleotides outside the gene matches: 8. This CDR3 has 15 amino acids. DNA for the CDR3: TGTGCTAGTGGAACCGACAGGGGTCTTAATCAGCCCCAGCATTTT. Its protein product is CASGTDRGLNQPQHF.

This chain links TRBV5-6 with TRBJ2-7, with 10 bases fitting TRBD1. CDR1 is SGHDT and CDR2 is YYEEEE in the germline V gene. This CDR3 spans 14 amino acids. V shed 3 bases, J shed 5 bases, and the junction held 5 bases outside the gene matches. The CDR3 DNA is TGTGCCAGCAGCTCTGGGACAGGGGATGACGAGCAGTACTTC. Translation: CASSSGTGDDEQYF.

Concerning this clone: One end of the junction varies from germline; a read error may be responsible. V and J are TRBV18 and TRBJ1-1; D unresolved. Germline V gene lookup returns CDR1 KGHSH and CDR2 LQKENI. This CDR3 spans 13 amino acids. The CDR3 DNA sequence: TGTGCAAGCTCATCGGCGGGCTCCACTGAAGCTTTCTTT. This encodes CASSSAGSTEAFF.

The gene calls are TRBV5-8 and TRBJ2-1; no reliable D call. The CDR3 runs to 11 residues. Germline V gene lookup returns CDR1 SGHTS and CDR2 YDEGEE. V dropped 3 bases and J dropped 8 bases, with 6 bases sitting between them. Here the CDR3 DNA reads TGTGCCAGCAGCTCCCTCGATGAGCAGTTCTTC. It translates to CASSSLDEQFF. The variable domain in full, with the rest retrieved from reference TRBV5-8 and TRBJ2-1, is EAGVTQSPTHLIKTRGQQATLRCSPISGHTSVYWYQQALGLGLQFLLWYDEGEERNRGNFPPRFSGRQFPNYSSELNVNALELEDSALYLCASSSLDEQFFGPGTRLTVL.

This chain uses TRBV3-1 (or the pseudogene TRBV3-2) with TRBJ1-2, with 8 bases fitting TRBD1. This CDR3 has 15 amino acids. With 4 bases clipped from V and 5 bases from J, the junction kept 9 bases outside the gene matches. Germline values: CDR1 LGHDT, CDR2 YNNKEL (reference sequence). The DNA of the CDR3 is TGTGCCAGCAGCCGGGGGACAGGCCCTTTTTATGGCTACACCTTC. It codes for CASSRGTGPFYGYTF.